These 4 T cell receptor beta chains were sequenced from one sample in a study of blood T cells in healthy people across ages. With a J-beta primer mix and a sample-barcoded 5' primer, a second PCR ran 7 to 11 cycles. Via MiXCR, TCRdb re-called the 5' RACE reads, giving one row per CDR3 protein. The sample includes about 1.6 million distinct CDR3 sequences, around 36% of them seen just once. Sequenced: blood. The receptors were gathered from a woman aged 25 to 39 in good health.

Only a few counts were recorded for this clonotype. CDR3 region: CASTPGTGYNSPLHF. The CDR3 nucleotides are TGCGCCAGCACCCCGGGGACAGGGTATAATTCACCCCTCCACTTT. The V gene is TRBV4-1, the J gene TRBJ1-6; TRBD1 matches at 9 bases. Germline CDR1 MGHRA, CDR2 YSYEKL. The CDR3 sequence is 15 residues long. V was pared by 7 bases and J by 4 bases, with 5 bases of the junction left unmatched.

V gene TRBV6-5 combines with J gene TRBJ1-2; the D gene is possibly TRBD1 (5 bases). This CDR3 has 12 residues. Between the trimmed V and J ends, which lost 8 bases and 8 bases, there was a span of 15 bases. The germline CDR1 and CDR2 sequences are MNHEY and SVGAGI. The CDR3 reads CASFRGGNGYTF. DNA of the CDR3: TGTGCCAGCTTTCGGGGGGGAAACGGCTACACCTTC.

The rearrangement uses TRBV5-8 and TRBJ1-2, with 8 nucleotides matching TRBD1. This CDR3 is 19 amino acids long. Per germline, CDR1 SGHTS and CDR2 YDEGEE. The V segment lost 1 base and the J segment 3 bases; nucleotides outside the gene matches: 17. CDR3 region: CASSLFPRGQDPGYYGYTF. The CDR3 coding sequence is TGTGCCAGCAGCTTGTTCCCCCGGGGACAGGATCCCGGTTACTATGGCTACACCTTC.

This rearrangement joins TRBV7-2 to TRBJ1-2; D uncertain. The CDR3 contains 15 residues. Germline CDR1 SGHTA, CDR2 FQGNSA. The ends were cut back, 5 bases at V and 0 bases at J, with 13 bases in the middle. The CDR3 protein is CASSVGVNSNYGYTF. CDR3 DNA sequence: TGTGCCAGCAGCGTCGGGGTAAATTCTAACTATGGCTACACCTTC.